A selection of T cell receptor beta chains follows, all from one sample in a study of vaccination effects on CD4 cells after COVID-19. Their antigens remain unidentified. Sequenced by immunoSEQ multiplex PCR; TCRdb stores in-frame clones only, minus some. Among around 14,000 clones, approximately 72% were seen once, and the ten largest hold 8.5% to 10%. This specimen consisted of CD4+ T cells from PBMCs cultured with SARS-CoV-2 spike peptides, obtained after COVID-19 vaccination. These TCRs come from a human donor who received a COVID-19 vaccine. The CDR3 runs from the conserved cysteine through the conserved F or W. The order of the fields is V gene, J gene, clone size, D gene, CDR3 protein, CDR3 DNA. D genes are given only for firm matches. Clone size is stated in some rows and not others, as once, few, many or a class when expanded.

V: TRBV5-1; J: TRBJ2-3; size: .; D: .; CDR3: CASSLEGPYSTDTQYF; DNA: TGCGCCAGCAGCTTGGAGGGGCCTTACAGCACAGATACGCAGTATTTT
V: TRBV6-5; J: TRBJ2-1; size: .; D: .; CDR3: CASSLSGQSYNEQFF; DNA: TGTGCCAGCAGTTTAAGCGGCCAGTCCTACAATGAGCAGTTCTTC
V: TRBV6-5; J: TRBJ1-1; size: few; D: TRBD1; CDR3: CASSYDRGQDTEAFF; DNA: TGTGCCAGCAGTTACGACAGGGGGCAGGACACTGAAGCTTTCTTT
V: TRBV18; J: TRBJ2-6; size: few; D: .; CDR3: CASSPPQGLTSGANVLTF; DNA: TGTGCCAGCTCACCACCGCAGGGTCTTACCTCTGGGGCCAACGTCCTGACTTTC
V: TRBV3-1/TRBV3-2; J: TRBJ2-7; size: .; D: .; CDR3: CASSPGGYEQYF; DNA: TGTGCCAGCAGCCCGGGCGGATACGAGCAGTACTTC
V: TRBV5-6; J: TRBJ1-3; size: .; D: TRBD1; CDR3: CASSLDRGHSGNTIYF; DNA: TGTGCCAGCAGCTTGGACAGGGGCCACTCTGGAAACACCATATATTTT
V: TRBV5-1; J: TRBJ2-3; size: .; D: .; CDR3: CASSLVHREVDTQYF; DNA: TGCGCCAGCAGCTTGGTTCACAGGGAGGTGGATACGCAGTATTTT
V: TRBV10-3; J: TRBJ1-2; size: .; D: TRBD1; CDR3: CAISPSTQGAVGGYTF; DNA: TGTGCCATCAGTCCCTCTACACAGGGGGCGGTAGGTGGCTACACCTTC
V: TRBV7-2; J: TRBJ2-1; size: .; D: .; CDR3: CASSLDWAGGQFF; DNA: TGTGCCAGCAGCTTAGATTGGGCCGGGGGGCAGTTCTTC
V: TRBV12-5; J: TRBJ2-7; size: .; D: .; CDR3: CASGPPGGASYEQYF; DNA: TGTGCTAGTGGCCCCCCTGGGGGGGCCTCCTACGAGCAGTACTTC
V: TRBV30; J: TRBJ1-4; size: .; D: TRBD1; CDR3: CAWSLGTGKNEKLFF; DNA: TGTGCCTGGAGCCTAGGGACAGGGAAAAATGAAAAACTGTTTTTT
V: TRBV6-6; J: TRBJ1-5; size: medium-sized; D: .; CDR3: CASRSELQPQHF; DNA: TGTGCCAGCAGGTCCGAGTTACAGCCCCAGCATTTT
V: TRBV14; J: TRBJ2-3; size: .; D: .; CDR3: CASSQVTGSSTDTQYF; DNA: TGTGCCAGCAGCCAAGTTACAGGGAGTAGCACAGATACGCAGTATTTT
V: TRBV4-1; J: TRBJ1-2; size: .; D: .; CDR3: CASSQGYGYTF; DNA: TGCGCCAGCAGCCAGGGCTATGGCTACACCTTC
V: TRBV2; J: TRBJ1-2; size: .; D: .; CDR3: CASRTRQEDGYTF; DNA: TGTGCCAGCAGGACTCGACAGGAGGATGGCTACACCTTC
V: TRBV2; J: TRBJ2-3; size: .; D: .; CDR3: CASSSDIPQIRQYF; DNA: TGTGCCAGCAGTTCGGACATCCCACAGATAAGGCAGTATTTT
V: TRBV19; J: TRBJ2-7; size: once; D: .; CDR3: CASSIGGHQTYEQYF; DNA: TGTGCCAGTAGTATAGGGGGACACCAGACCTACGAGCAGTACTTC
V: TRBV4-3; J: TRBJ2-5; size: .; D: TRBD2; CDR3: CASSPGLGRETQYF; DNA: TGCGCCAGCAGCCCCGGACTAGGGCGGGAGACCCAGTACTTC
V: TRBV27; J: TRBJ2-5; size: .; D: .; CDR3: CASSFRRSGGTQETQYF; DNA: TGTGCCAGCAGTTTCCGGAGGTCTGGGGGGACCCAAGAGACCCAGTACTTC
V: TRBV2; J: TRBJ2-7; size: .; D: TRBD2; CDR3: CASSDLSGSDEQYF; DNA: TGTGCCAGCAGTGATCTTAGCGGGAGCGACGAGCAGTACTTC
V: TRBV22-1; J: TRBJ2-1; size: .; D: .; CDR3: CPGSARRGVKYNEQFF; DNA: TGTCCTGGGAGCGCACGTCGGGGGGTCAAGTACAATGAGCAGTTCTTC
V: TRBV4-2; J: TRBJ2-7; size: .; D: TRBD2; CDR3: CASSQGVTGTSGYEQYF; DNA: TGTGCCAGCAGCCAAGGGGTCACCGGGACTAGCGGCTACGAGCAGTACTTC
V: TRBV19; J: TRBJ2-1; size: .; D: TRBD2; CDR3: CASKAGVSYNEQFF; DNA: TGTGCCAGTAAGGCGGGAGTATCCTACAATGAGCAGTTCTTC
V: TRBV6-2/TRBV6-3; J: TRBJ2-7; size: .; D: TRBD1; CDR3: CASSPGTGNYEQYF; DNA: TGTGCCAGCAGTCCCGGGACAGGGAACTACGAGCAGTACTTC
V: TRBV3-1/TRBV3-2; J: TRBJ2-7; size: .; D: .; CDR3: CASSLILASSYEQYF; DNA: TGTGCCAGCAGCCTAATTCTAGCGAGCTCCTACGAGCAGTACTTC
V: TRBV5-1; J: TRBJ2-5; size: .; D: TRBD1; CDR3: CASSSTGIGETQYF; DNA: TGCGCCAGCAGCTCGACAGGGATCGGAGAGACCCAGTACTTC
V: TRBV15; J: TRBJ2-1; size: .; D: .; CDR3: CATSRGGRGSYNEQFF; DNA: TGTGCCACCAGCAGAGGGGGGCGGGGCTCCTACAATGAGCAGTTCTTC
V: TRBV24-1; J: TRBJ2-1; size: few; D: TRBD1; CDR3: CATGTGGNEQFF; DNA: TGTGCCACGGGGACAGGGGGTAATGAGCAGTTCTTC
V: TRBV9; J: TRBJ2-1; size: .; D: .; CDR3: CASSAAGFYNEQFF; DNA: TGTGCCAGCAGCGCTGCGGGGTTTTACAATGAGCAGTTCTTC
V: TRBV3-1/TRBV3-2; J: TRBJ1-1; size: .; D: .; CDR3: CASSLTIRAPNTEAFF; DNA: TGTGCCAGCAGCCTTACTATCAGGGCCCCGAACACTGAAGCTTTCTTT
V: TRBV3-1/TRBV3-2; J: TRBJ2-2; size: .; D: TRBD2; CDR3: CASSPSGGVNTGELFF; DNA: TGTGCCAGCAGCCCTAGCGGGGGGGTGAACACCGGGGAGCTGTTTTTT
V: TRBV7-9; J: TRBJ2-3; size: .; D: .; CDR3: CASSLALRPDRRTDTQYF; DNA: TGTGCCAGCAGCTTAGCGCTTAGGCCCGACAGACGCACAGATACGCAGTATTTT
V: TRBV5-6; J: TRBJ1-2; size: .; D: .; CDR3: CASSLVRINYGYTF; DNA: TGTGCCAGCAGCTTGGTTAGGATTAACTATGGCTACACCTTC
V: TRBV4-1; J: TRBJ2-7; size: .; D: .; CDR3: CASSLTGPPYEQYF; DNA: TGCGCCAGCAGCCTAACAGGACCTCCCTACGAGCAGTACTTC
V: TRBV3-1/TRBV3-2; J: TRBJ2-1; size: medium-sized; D: .; CDR3: CASSHAGQQFF; DNA: TGTGCCAGCAGCCACGCGGGGCAGCAGTTCTTC
V: TRBV6-2/TRBV6-3; J: TRBJ2-5; size: .; D: .; CDR3: CASSYVGAQETQYF; DNA: TGTGCCAGCAGTTATGTGGGGGCTCAAGAGACCCAGTACTTC
V: TRBV9; J: TRBJ1-2; size: once; D: .; CDR3: CASSVDSNYGYTF; DNA: TGTGCCAGCAGCGTAGACAGTAACTATGGCTACACCTTC
V: TRBV7-9; J: TRBJ2-5; size: medium-sized; D: .; CDR3: CASSLARGTGGTQYF; DNA: TGTGCCAGCAGCTTAGCGAGGGGCACTGGGGGGACCCAGTACTTC
V: TRBV9; J: TRBJ2-1; size: .; D: .; CDR3: CASSVGSGSSYNEQFF; DNA: TGTGCCAGCAGCGTAGGGTCAGGAAGCTCCTACAATGAGCAGTTCTTC
V: TRBV6-1; J: TRBJ1-2; size: .; D: .; CDR3: CASSESGQSFNYGYTF; DNA: TGTGCCAGCAGTGAATCCGGACAGTCCTTTAACTATGGCTACACCTTC
V: TRBV6-1; J: TRBJ1-5; size: .; D: TRBD1; CDR3: CASSEFLGQVNQPQHF; DNA: TGTGCCAGCAGTGAATTTCTCGGACAGGTCAATCAGCCCCAGCATTTT
V: TRBV5-1; J: TRBJ2-3; size: .; D: TRBD2; CDR3: CASSLGSGGASDTQYF; DNA: TGCGCCAGCAGCTTGGGTAGCGGGGGGGCCTCCGATACGCAGTATTTT
V: TRBV6-5; J: TRBJ2-1; size: .; D: TRBD2; CDR3: CASSYWTSGVRMQFF; DNA: TGTGCCAGCAGCTATTGGACTAGCGGGGTTCGAATGCAGTTCTTC
V: TRBV10-2; J: TRBJ1-2; size: .; D: .; CDR3: CASSPGTNYGYTF; DNA: TGCGCCAGCAGCCCGGGAACTAACTATGGCTACACCTTC
V: TRBV5-5; J: TRBJ2-5; size: .; D: TRBD1; CDR3: CASSLGTGIQETQYF; DNA: TGTGCCAGCAGCCTCGGGACAGGGATACAAGAGACCCAGTACTTC
V: TRBV12-3/TRBV12-4; J: TRBJ1-5; size: .; D: .; CDR3: CASSQRTAEPQHF; DNA: TGTGCCAGCAGCCAACGGACGGCGGAGCCCCAGCATTTT
V: TRBV13; J: TRBJ2-3; size: .; D: TRBD2; CDR3: CASSSRLAVTDTQYF; DNA: TGTGCCAGCAGCTCGCGTCTAGCGGTTACAGATACGCAGTATTTT
V: TRBV15; J: TRBJ2-2; size: .; D: .; CDR3: CATSRDLGGNTGELFF; DNA: TGTGCCACCAGCAGAGATTTAGGAGGGAACACCGGGGAGCTGTTTTTT
V: TRBV11-2; J: TRBJ1-4; size: .; D: .; CDR3: CASSLERGGEKLFF; DNA: TGTGCCAGCAGCTTAGAGAGGGGTGGTGAAAAACTGTTTTTT
V: TRBV3-1/TRBV3-2; J: TRBJ2-6; size: once; D: .; CDR3: CASSQAGANVLTF; DNA: TGTGCCAGCAGCCAGGCTGGGGCCAACGTCCTGACTTTC